The source of this T cell receptor (beta chain) is a study of a mutant IDH1 vaccine in newly diagnosed glioma. Study summary: Treatment recipients were approximately 62% male and around 40% female, and their mean age was roughly 40 years. Antecedent treatment encompassed radiotherapy, temozolomide, or their combination; the majority received both.

Repertoires were generated with immunoSEQ multiplex PCR, while TCRdb's copy carries only in-frame clones and drops some. The sample has 60,000 or so clones, 85% to 90% seen once. Germline assignment: CDR1 MGHRA and CDR2 YSYEKL. The CDR3 totals 16 residues. V lost 0 bases and J lost 8; bases outside the gene matches: 12. Concerning this clone: Its antigen is unidentified.

Time point given: week 5, during vaccination. Vaccinated patients received 300 ug of mutant IDH1 20-mer peptide per dose, with topical imiquimod. The sample here was PBMCs, taken from a glioma patient whose treatment included an IDH1 peptide vaccine. This receptor was taken from a woman between 40 and 55 years old with glioma. The chain carries TRBV4-1 and TRBJ2-7, with 8 nucleotides matching TRBD1. CDR3 nucleotides: TGCGCCAGCAGCCAAGATCGGGCAGGGGGCGCGTTGAAGCAGTACTTC. It translates to CASSQDRAGGALKQYF.